Reported below is one T cell receptor beta chain. As yet, its antigen is unknown. This record belongs to a study of T cell repertoires in cytomegalovirus infection. TCRdb processed the reads anew with MiXCR; each CDR3 protein has one entry. The sample lists about 270,000 distinct CDR3 sequences, approximately 22% occurring once. This CDR3 has 15 amino acids. From germline, CDR1 is SGHRS and CDR2 YFSETQ. Trimming took 4 bases from V and 3 from J; bases not matched to a gene: 6. The chain is built from TRBV5-1 and TRBJ2-5, with 10 bases identical to TRBD2. The TCR originated in a human donor in good health (CMV status not recorded). Some clones in this sample may be carry-over from other donors' samples. The specimen was cultured PBMCs, collected from culture after CMV antigen stimulation. CDR3 sequence: CASSKTSGKKETQYF. The CDR3 DNA reads TGCGCCAGCAGCAAAACTAGCGGGAAGAAAGAGACCCAGTACTTC.